This record covers a single T cell receptor beta chain. What it recognizes is unknown. The CDR3 length is 16 residues. Germline V CDR1 and CDR2: SGDLS, YYNGEE. Germline trimming cut 0 bases from V and 1 base from J; bases unmatched to any gene: 1. This entry belongs to a study of cytomegalovirus exposure and HLA in healthy donors. Study-wide results and limits: When analyzed later, a missense DCLRE1C variant was found to be linked to TCR beta V- and J-gene trimming.

Primers included in the PCR were 60 Vbeta and 13 Jbeta primers. Authors' data handling: An analysis performed later counted 81 million or so unique TCR beta chains (approximately 10 million of them shared). Libraries were prepared by immunoSEQ multiplex PCR; TCRdb keeps only in-frame clonotypes and omits some of them. V, J and clone size are taken as reported in that table, and D and trimming were inferred from the DNA itself. The data hold about 130,000 clones, with over 65% observed a single time. The V call is TRBV9, the J call TRBJ2-6, with 7 bases that match TRBD2. Sequencing was carried out using PBMCs. This receptor was obtained from a man aged 25-40 years in good health and CMV-seropositive. The CDR3 here is CASSVVGGSGANVLTF. The DNA of the CDR3 is TGTGCCAGCAGCGTAGTGGGGGGGTCTGGGGCCAACGTCCTGACTTTC.